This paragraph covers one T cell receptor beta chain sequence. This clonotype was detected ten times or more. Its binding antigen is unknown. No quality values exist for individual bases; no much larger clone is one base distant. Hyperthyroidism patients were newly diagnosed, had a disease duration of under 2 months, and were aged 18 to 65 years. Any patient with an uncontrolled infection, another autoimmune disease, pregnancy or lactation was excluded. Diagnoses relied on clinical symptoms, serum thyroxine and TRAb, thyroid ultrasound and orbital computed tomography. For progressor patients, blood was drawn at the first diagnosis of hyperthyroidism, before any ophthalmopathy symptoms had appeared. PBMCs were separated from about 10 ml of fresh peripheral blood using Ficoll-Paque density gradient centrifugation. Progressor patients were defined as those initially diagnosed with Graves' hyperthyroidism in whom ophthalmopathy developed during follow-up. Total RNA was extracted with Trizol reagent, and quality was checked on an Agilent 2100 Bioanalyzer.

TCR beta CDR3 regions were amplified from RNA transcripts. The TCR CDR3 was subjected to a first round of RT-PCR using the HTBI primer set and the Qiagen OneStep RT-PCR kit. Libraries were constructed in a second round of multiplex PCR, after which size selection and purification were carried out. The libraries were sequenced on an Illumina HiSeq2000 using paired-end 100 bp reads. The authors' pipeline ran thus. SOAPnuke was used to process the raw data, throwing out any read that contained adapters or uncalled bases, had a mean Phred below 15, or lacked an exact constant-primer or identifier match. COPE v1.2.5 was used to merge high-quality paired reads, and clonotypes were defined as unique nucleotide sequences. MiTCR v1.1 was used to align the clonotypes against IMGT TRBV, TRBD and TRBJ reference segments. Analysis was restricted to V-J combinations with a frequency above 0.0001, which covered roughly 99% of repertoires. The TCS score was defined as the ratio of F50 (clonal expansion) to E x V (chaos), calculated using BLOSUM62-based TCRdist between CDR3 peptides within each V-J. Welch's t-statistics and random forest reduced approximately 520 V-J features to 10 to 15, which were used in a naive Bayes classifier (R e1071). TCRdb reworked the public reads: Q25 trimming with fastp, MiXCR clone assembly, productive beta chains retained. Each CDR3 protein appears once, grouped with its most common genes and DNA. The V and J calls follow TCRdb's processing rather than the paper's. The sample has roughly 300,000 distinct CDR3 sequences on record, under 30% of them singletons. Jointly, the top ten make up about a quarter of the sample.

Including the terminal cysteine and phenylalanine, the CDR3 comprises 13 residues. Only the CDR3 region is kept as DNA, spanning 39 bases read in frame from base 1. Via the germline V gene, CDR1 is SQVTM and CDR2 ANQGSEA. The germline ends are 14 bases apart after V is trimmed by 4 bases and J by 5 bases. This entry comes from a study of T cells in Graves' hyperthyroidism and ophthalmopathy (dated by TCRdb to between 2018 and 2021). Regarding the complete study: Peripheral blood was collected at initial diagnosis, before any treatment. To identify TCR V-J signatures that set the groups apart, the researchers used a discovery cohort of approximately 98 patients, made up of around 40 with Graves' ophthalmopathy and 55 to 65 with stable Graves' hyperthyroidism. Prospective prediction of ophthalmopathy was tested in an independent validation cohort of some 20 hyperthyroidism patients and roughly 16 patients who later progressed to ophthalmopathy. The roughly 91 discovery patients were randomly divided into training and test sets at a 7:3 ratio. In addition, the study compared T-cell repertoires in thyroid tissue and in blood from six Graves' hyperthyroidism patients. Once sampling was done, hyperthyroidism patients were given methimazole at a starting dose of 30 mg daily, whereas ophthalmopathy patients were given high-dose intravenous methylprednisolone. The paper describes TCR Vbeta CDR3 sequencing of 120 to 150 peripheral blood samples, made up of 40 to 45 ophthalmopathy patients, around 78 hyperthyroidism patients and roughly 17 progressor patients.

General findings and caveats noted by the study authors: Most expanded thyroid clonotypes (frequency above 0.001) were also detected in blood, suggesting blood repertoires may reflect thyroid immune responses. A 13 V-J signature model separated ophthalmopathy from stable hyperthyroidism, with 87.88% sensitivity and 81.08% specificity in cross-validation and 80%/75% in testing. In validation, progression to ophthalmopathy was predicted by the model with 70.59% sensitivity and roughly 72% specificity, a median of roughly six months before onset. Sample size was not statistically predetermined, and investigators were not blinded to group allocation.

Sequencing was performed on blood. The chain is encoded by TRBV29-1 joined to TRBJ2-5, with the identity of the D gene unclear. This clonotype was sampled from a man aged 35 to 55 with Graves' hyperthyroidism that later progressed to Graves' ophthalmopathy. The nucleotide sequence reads TGCAGCGTTGGGGGTCTCGGAGCTGAGACCCAGTACTTC. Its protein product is CSVGGLGAETQYF.